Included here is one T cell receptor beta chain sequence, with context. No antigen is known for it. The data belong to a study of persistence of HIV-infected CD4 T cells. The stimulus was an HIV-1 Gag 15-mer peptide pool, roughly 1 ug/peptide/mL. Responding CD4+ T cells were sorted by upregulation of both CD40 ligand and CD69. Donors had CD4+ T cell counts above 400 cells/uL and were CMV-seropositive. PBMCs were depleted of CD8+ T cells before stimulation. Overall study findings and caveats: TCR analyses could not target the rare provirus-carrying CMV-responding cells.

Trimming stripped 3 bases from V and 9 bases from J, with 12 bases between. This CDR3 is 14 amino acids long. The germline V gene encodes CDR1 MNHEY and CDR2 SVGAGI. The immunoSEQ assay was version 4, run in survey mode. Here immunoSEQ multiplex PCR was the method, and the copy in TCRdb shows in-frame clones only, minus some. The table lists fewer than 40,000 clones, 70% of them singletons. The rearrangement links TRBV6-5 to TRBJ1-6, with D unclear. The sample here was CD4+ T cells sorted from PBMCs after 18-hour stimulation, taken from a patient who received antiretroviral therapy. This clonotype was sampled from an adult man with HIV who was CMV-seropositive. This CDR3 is CASSYLGNSSPLHF. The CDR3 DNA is TGTGCCAGCAGTTATCTGGGGAATAGTTCACCCCTCCACTTT.